This TCR beta chain was found in a study of T cell changes during pregnancy in multiple sclerosis. This table comes from immunoSEQ multiplex PCR, and its TCRdb copy is limited to in-frame clones, with some not included. The sample lists approximately 83,000 clones; roughly 91% were seen once. Germline assignment: CDR1 SEHNR and CDR2 FQNEAQ (reference sequence). J gave up 2 bases and V 5 bases, and 9 bases lay outside the gene matches. This CDR3 spans 15 amino acids. Sample: peripheral blood, taken in the first trimester of pregnancy. The TCR sequence derives from a female donor with multiple sclerosis, enrolled in a pregnancy study. The chain is built from TRBV7-9 and TRBJ2-7; 7 bases match TRBD2. The CDR3 loop is CASSQGPGRTYEQYF. CDR3 nucleotides: TGTGCCAGCAGCCAGGGACCCGGGAGGACCTACGAGCAGTACTTC.